The 15 T cell receptor beta chains below come from one sample, sequenced in a study of technical replicates of blood from several donors. TCRdb keeps only in-frame clones here, not all; method: immunoSEQ multiplex PCR. This sample has 65,000 to 80,000 clones, with approximately 97% found just once. The material sequenced was T cells isolated from PBMCs. Receptors originate from a human donor in good health.

V and J are TRBV6-6 and TRBJ1-1; TRBD1 aligns across 7 bases. Germline CDR1 is MNHNY and CDR2 is SVGAGI (reference sequence). The CDR3 has 15 amino acids. Trimming at V came to 2 bases and at J to 0 bases, leaving 3 bases not matched to a gene. CDR3: CASSYGTDMNTEAFF. The CDR3 DNA is TGTGCCAGCAGTTACGGGACAGATATGAACACTGAAGCTTTCTTT.

The chain couples TRBV28 to TRBJ1-1; 8 bases map to TRBD1. V was clipped by 6 bases and J by 1 base; unmatched bases: 10. CDR3 length equals 16 residues. Per the germline V gene, CDR1 is MDHEN and CDR2 is SYDVKM. The CDR3 DNA sequence: TGTGCCAGCAGCCTCAGGGGGCAGGTCGGGAACACTGAAGCTTTCTTT. It codes for CASSLRGQVGNTEAFF.

This clone was seen only once. This chain connects TRBV29-1 to TRBJ2-7; D is possibly TRBD1 (5 bases). The V gene lost 0 bases and the J gene lost 0 bases, with 12 bases spanning the gap. Germline lookup yields CDR1 SQVTM and CDR2 ANQGSEA. The CDR3 consists of 15 residues. CDR3 bases: TGCAGCGTTGAAGATGAGGCAGGGAACTCCTACGAGCAGTACTTC. It specifies CSVEDEAGNSYEQYF.

V usage is TRBV10-3 and J usage is TRBJ2-7; TRBD2 agrees at 7 bases. From germline, CDR1 is ENHRY and CDR2 SYGVKD. CDR3 length: 14 residues. Trimming removed 5 bases from V and 6 bases from J; junction bases left unmatched: 10. The CDR3 loop is CAISTGTTGGEQYF. In DNA, the CDR3 is TGTGCCATCAGTACCGGGACTACAGGCGGCGAGCAGTACTTC.

The chain links TRBV4-2 to TRBJ2-7; TRBD2 matches at 8 bases. Losses at the gene ends were 0 bases for V and 4 bases for J; bases not matched to a gene: 11. This CDR3 comprises 17 residues. Germline V gene lookup returns CDR1 LGHNA and CDR2 YNFKEQ. CDR3 sequence (DNA): TGTGCCAGCAGCCAAGATCTAACTAGCGGTGCAAGGTACGAGCAGTACTTC. Translating gives CASSQDLTSGARYEQYF.

This clone was detected once. This chain uses TRBV19 with TRBJ1-2; 7 nucleotides align to TRBD1. The CDR3 has 12 amino acids. J gave up 6 bases and V 5 bases, and 3 bases lay outside the gene matches. Germline CDR1 and CDR2: LNHDA and SQIVND (reference sequence). The CDR3 bases are TGTGCCAGTAGTTTCAGGGGGGATGGCTACACCTTC. It specifies CASSFRGDGYTF.

The rearrangement joins TRBV27 to TRBJ2-7, with TRBD2 matching 8 bases. The trim removed 3 bases at V and 7 bases at J, leaving 8 bases unmatched. This CDR3 region has 14 residues. Per germline, CDR1 MNHEY and CDR2 SMNVEV (reference sequence). CDR3: CASSLQRELVEQYF. The CDR3 bases are TGTGCCAGCAGTTTGCAGCGGGAGCTCGTGGAGCAGTACTTC.

J is TRBJ1-3 and V is TRBV7-2, with D unclear. V lost 8 bases and J lost 0, with 8 bases in between. This CDR3 comprises 13 residues. The germline CDR1 and CDR2 sequences are SGHTA and FQGNSA. The DNA for the CDR3 is TGTGCCAGCGGCCACCTCTCTGGAAACACCATATATTTT. The encoded protein is CASGHLSGNTIYF.

J is TRBJ2-7 and V is TRBV29-1; 7 bases agree with TRBD1. After removal of 0 bases from V and 13 bases from J, the junction contained 6 bases not matched to a gene. CDR3 length equals 11 residues. Germline CDR1 reads SQVTM; CDR2 reads ANQGSEA. CDR3 in amino acids: CSVEDRGSGYF. For the CDR3, the DNA is TGCAGCGTTGAAGACAGGGGGAGCGGTTACTTC.

The chain couples TRBV7-9 to TRBJ2-7; TRBD1 aligns across 9 bases. CDR3 length: 15 residues. From germline, CDR1 is SEHNR and CDR2 FQNEAQ (reference sequence). The V segment lost 1 base and the J segment 5 bases; nucleotides outside the gene matches: 6. The CDR3 bases are TGTGCCAGCAGCTTAGACCCCACAGGGGGCCACGAGCAGTACTTC. Protein: CASSLDPTGGHEQYF.

The chain joins TRBV10-1 to TRBJ2-7; 7 nucleotides match TRBD1. V shed 0 bases, J shed 4 bases, and the junction held 6 bases outside the gene matches. The CDR3 totals 15 residues. Germline V gene lookup returns CDR1 WNHNN and CDR2 SYGVQD (reference sequence). CDR3 DNA: TGCGCCAGCAGTGAGTCCCGGGACAGTTTTTACGAGCAGTACTTC. It is translated as CASSESRDSFYEQYF.

The chain uses TRBV5-4 and TRBJ1-2; tentatively, D is TRBD1 (5 bases). The germline V and J ends were trimmed by 1 base and 4 bases, with 14 bases remaining between them. This CDR3 spans 15 amino acids. From germline, CDR1 is SGHNT and CDR2 YYREEE (reference sequence). CDR3 protein: CASSLWARDRYGYTF. CDR3 coding DNA: TGTGCCAGCAGCTTGTGGGCGCGGGACCGCTATGGCTACACCTTC.

The rearrangement links TRBV10-1 to TRBJ2-2, with D unresolved. The CDR3 totals 13 residues. V lost 3 bases, J lost 1 base, and 3 bases lay in between. Germline V CDR1 and CDR2: WNHNN, SYGVQD (reference sequence). The CDR3 is CASSDKNTGELFF. DNA for the CDR3: TGCGCCAGCAGTGATAAGAACACCGGGGAGCTGTTTTTT.

This chain links TRBV4-2 with TRBJ1-4; possible D gene TRBD1, 5 bases. V was trimmed by 0 bases and J by 8 bases, leaving 16 bases between them. Germline CDR1 is LGHNA and CDR2 is YNFKEQ. The CDR3 extends over 16 amino acids. Here the CDR3 DNA reads TGTGCCAGCAGCCAAGATTACCGAAGGGGTGAGGAAAAACTGTTTTTT. The encoded protein is CASSQDYRRGEEKLFF.

The chain links TRBV7-6 to TRBJ2-3, with TRBD2 as a possible D gene (6 bases). Between the trimmed V and J ends, which lost 8 bases and 2 bases, there was a span of 8 bases. The CDR3 contains 12 residues. CDR1 and CDR2 (germline): SGHVS, FNYEAQ. CDR3 coding DNA: TGTGCCAGCGGGACTTTCACAGATACGCAGTATTTT. It is translated as CASGTFTDTQYF.